These T cell receptor beta chains were read from a single sample in a study of T cells in localized non-small cell lung cancer. Method: immunoSEQ multiplex PCR; TCRdb's copy keeps in-frame clones and lacks some. The sample records about 8,200 clones, roughly three fifths being singletons. Sample: lymph node tissue, taken before any cancer treatment. All receptors derive from a male donor older than 55 with stage I squamous cell lung carcinoma. The CDR3 runs from the conserved cysteine through the conserved F or W. The order of the fields is D gene, J gene, clone size, V gene, CDR3 protein, CDR3 DNA. A D gene is named only where the DNA matches it firmly. Size tells how often a clone was seen (once, few, many) or the class of an expanded clone, and some rows leave it out.

>-|TRBJ2-5|-|TRBV9
CASSRGSGSTQYF
TGTGCCAGCAGCCGGGGGAGTGGGTCGACCCAGTACTTC
>-|TRBJ2-1|-|TRBV11-3
CASSIDRSYNEQFF
TGTGCCAGCAGCATCGACAGGTCCTACAATGAGCAGTTCTTC
>TRBD2|TRBJ2-3|-|TRBV5-1
CASSLGLAGGTDTQYF
TGCGCCAGCAGCTTGGGACTAGCGGGAGGGACAGATACGCAGTATTTT
>TRBD2|TRBJ2-1|-|TRBV18
CASSPGQGTSGRLSQFF
TGTGCCAGCTCCCCTGGGCAGGGGACTAGCGGGAGACTATCGCAGTTCTTC
>-|TRBJ2-2|-|TRBV6-8
CASSYTTYTGELFF
TGTGCCAGCAGTTATACTACCTACACCGGGGAGCTGTTTTTT
>-|TRBJ2-3|-|TRBV19
CASSILQGGADTQYF
TGTGCCAGTAGTATTCTCCAGGGCGGCGCAGATACGCAGTATTTT
>-|TRBJ1-3|-|TRBV30
CAWTASGNTIYF
TGTGCCTGGACAGCCTCTGGAAACACCATATATTTT
>-|TRBJ1-1|few|TRBV7-5
CASSDRERNTEAFF
TGTGCCAGCAGCGACAGGGAGCGAAACACTGAAGCTTTCTTT
>-|TRBJ2-5|few|TRBV9
CASVAVGAIKETQYF
TGTGCCAGCGTCGCCGTGGGGGCGATTAAAGAGACCCAGTACTTC
>TRBD2|TRBJ2-5|-|TRBV28
CASSFFGSGRNRETQYF
TGTGCCAGCAGTTTCTTTGGTAGCGGGAGGAATCGTGAGACCCAGTACTTC
>-|TRBJ2-7|-|TRBV30
CAWSVTGTHHEQYF
TGTGCCTGGAGTGTTACCGGGACCCATCACGAGCAGTACTTC
>TRBD1|TRBJ2-7|-|TRBV29-1
CSVEKGQGAKEQYF
TGCAGCGTTGAAAAGGGACAGGGGGCCAAGGAGCAGTACTTC
>-|TRBJ1-1|-|TRBV6-8
CAITPTVNTEAFF
TGTGCCATCACCCCGACAGTTAACACTGAAGCTTTCTTT
>TRBD2|TRBJ2-7|-|TRBV28
CASSLAAGYYEQYF
TGTGCCAGCAGTTTAGCAGCGGGGTACTACGAGCAGTACTTC
>-|TRBJ2-7|few|TRBV18
CASSPDSVAAYEQYF
TGTGCCAGCTCACCAGACAGTGTGGCCGCCTACGAGCAGTACTTC
>-|TRBJ1-1|-|TRBV2
CASSPRTELEAFF
TGTGCCAGCAGCCCCCGGACGGAACTTGAAGCTTTCTTT
>-|TRBJ2-1|-|TRBV11-3
CASSSLVGAGSEQFF
TGTGCCAGCAGCTCCCTGGTGGGGGCGGGAAGTGAGCAGTTCTTC
>-|TRBJ2-7|-|TRBV28
CASKLPGGTYEQYF
TGTGCCAGCAAGCTGCCTGGGGGTACCTACGAGCAGTACTTC
>-|TRBJ1-1|-|TRBV6-1
CASSEGVKGSEAFF
TGTGCCAGCAGTGAAGGGGTCAAGGGGAGTGAAGCTTTCTTT
>TRBD1|TRBJ2-7|-|TRBV28
CASTPGTGFYEQYF
TGTGCCAGCACCCCCGGGACAGGGTTCTACGAGCAGTACTTC
>-|TRBJ2-3|-|TRBV18
CASSPPGRDTQYF
TGTGCCAGCTCACCACCGGGACGGGATACGCAGTATTTT
>-|TRBJ2-3|few|TRBV11-3
CASSSVGLAHTDTQYF
TGTGCCAGCAGCTCGGTCGGGCTAGCCCACACAGATACGCAGTATTTT
>TRBD1|TRBJ2-7|-|TRBV2
CASRMPGQRLYEQYF
TGTGCCAGCAGGATGCCGGGACAGCGCCTCTACGAGCAGTACTTC
>-|TRBJ2-7|-|TRBV6-1
CASSEAVQVSTGILYEQYF
TGTGCCAGCAGTGAAGCCGTTCAAGTTTCGACAGGAATTCTCTACGAGCAGTACTTC
>-|TRBJ2-1|once|TRBV19
CASRGPAGNEQFF
TGTGCCAGTAGGGGCCCTGCGGGTAATGAGCAGTTCTTC
>TRBD2|TRBJ2-1|-|TRBV5-1
CASSLGGATSGSYSSYNEQFF
TGCGCCAGCAGCTTGGGGGGCGCGACTAGCGGGAGTTATTCCTCCTACAATGAGCAGTTCTTC
>TRBD2|TRBJ2-1|-|TRBV6-8
CASRSGSRDNEQFF
TGTGCCAGTCGTAGCGGGAGTAGGGACAATGAGCAGTTCTTC
>-|TRBJ2-6|-|TRBV14
CASSRHGGTGANVLTF
TGTGCCAGCAGCCGCCACGGAGGGACTGGGGCCAACGTCCTGACTTTC
>TRBD2|TRBJ2-3|-|TRBV9
CASSDLLAQLNTDTQYF
TGTGCCAGCAGTGATTTACTAGCGCAGCTTAACACAGATACGCAGTATTTT
>-|TRBJ1-1|few|TRBV11-3
CASSVEGTVLEAFF
TGTGCCAGCAGCGTCGAAGGGACGGTATTAGAAGCTTTCTTT
>TRBD1|TRBJ1-4|-|TRBV6-8
CASSYYQGGEKLFF
TGTGCCAGCAGTTACTACCAGGGGGGTGAAAAACTGTTTTTT
>TRBD2|TRBJ2-3|-|TRBV5-1
CASRQEKLAGERDTQYF
TGCGCCAGCAGACAAGAGAAACTAGCGGGGGAAAGGGATACGCAGTATTTT
>-|TRBJ1-2|-|TRBV19
CASSSGGANYGYTF
TGTGCCAGTAGTTCCGGAGGGGCAAACTATGGCTACACCTTC
>-|TRBJ1-1|-|TRBV5-1
CASSLGPLYPEAFF
TGCGCCAGCAGCTTGGGGCCCTTGTACCCTGAAGCTTTCTTT
>TRBD2|TRBJ2-1|-|TRBV30
CAWGGLAAYNEQFF
TGTGCCTGGGGGGGACTAGCGGCCTACAATGAGCAGTTCTTC
>-|TRBJ2-7|-|TRBV28
CASTTGNLYEQYF
TGTGCCAGCACAACAGGGAATCTCTACGAGCAGTACTTC
>-|TRBJ1-3|few|TRBV6-8
CASRKGAGNTIYF
TGTGCCAGCCGTAAGGGGGCTGGAAACACCATATATTTT
>-|TRBJ1-2|-|TRBV14
CASSDSGFYGYTF
TGTGCCAGCAGCGATTCAGGGTTCTATGGCTACACCTTC
>TRBD2|TRBJ2-1|-|TRBV19
CASSIRLAGGYNEQFF
TGTGCCAGTAGTATTAGACTAGCGGGAGGGTACAATGAGCAGTTCTTC
>-|TRBJ2-7|few|TRBV9
CASSEGQGYEQYF
TGTGCCAGCAGTGAAGGGCAGGGGTACGAGCAGTACTTC
>-|TRBJ1-3|few|TRBV6-8
CASRNLPGAGDTIYF
TGTGCCAGCAGGAACCTACCGGGCGCAGGGGACACCATATATTTT
>TRBD1|TRBJ2-2|-|TRBV15
CATSSTRGLFSGELFF
TGTGCCACCAGCAGCACCAGGGGGCTATTTTCCGGGGAGCTGTTTTTT
>-|TRBJ2-5|-|TRBV29-1
CSVNIGTRRETQYF
TGCAGCGTCAACATTGGGACACGGAGGGAGACCCAGTACTTC
>-|TRBJ2-3|-|TRBV19
CASRDRITDTQYF
TGTGCCAGTAGGGACAGAATCACAGATACGCAGTATTTT
>-|TRBJ2-1|once|TRBV5-1
CASSLRRAEASSYNEQFF
TGCGCCAGCAGCCTGCGCCGGGCTGAGGCCAGCTCCTACAATGAGCAGTTCTTC
>TRBD2|TRBJ2-1|-|TRBV19
CASSITSLAASYNEQFF
TGTGCCAGTAGTATAACGTCACTAGCGGCCTCCTACAATGAGCAGTTCTTC
>-|TRBJ2-1|-|TRBV30
CAWSPPRDMGDEQFF
TGTGCCTGGAGTCCGCCTCGGGACATGGGGGATGAGCAGTTCTTC
>TRBD1|TRBJ1-5|-|TRBV30
CAWTTGGNQPQHF
TGTGCCTGGACCACAGGGGGCAATCAGCCCCAGCATTTT
>TRBD2|TRBJ2-7|-|TRBV15
CATSTQVRDQGIGTSGYEQYF
TGTGCCACCAGCACCCAAGTTCGGGACCAGGGGATCGGGACTAGCGGATACGAGCAGTACTTC
>TRBD2|TRBJ2-5|few|TRBV19
CASSGREQETQYF
TGTGCCAGTAGCGGGAGGGAACAAGAGACCCAGTACTTC
>TRBD1|TRBJ2-3|-|TRBV19
CASSRTGGGTDTQYF
TGTGCCAGTAGTCGGACAGGGGGCGGCACAGATACGCAGTATTTT